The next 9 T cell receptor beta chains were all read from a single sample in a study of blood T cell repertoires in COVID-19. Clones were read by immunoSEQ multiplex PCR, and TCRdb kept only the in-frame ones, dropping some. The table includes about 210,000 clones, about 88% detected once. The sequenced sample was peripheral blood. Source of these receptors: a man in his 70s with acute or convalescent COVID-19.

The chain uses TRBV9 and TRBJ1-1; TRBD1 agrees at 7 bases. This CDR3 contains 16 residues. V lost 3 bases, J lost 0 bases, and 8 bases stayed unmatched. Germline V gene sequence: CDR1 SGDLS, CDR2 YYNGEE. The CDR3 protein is CASSAVGQTMNTEAFF. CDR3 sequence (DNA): TGTGCCAGCAGCGCTGTGGGACAGACCATGAACACTGAAGCTTTCTTT. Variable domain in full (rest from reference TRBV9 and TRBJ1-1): DSGVTQTPKHLITATGQRVTLRCSPRSGDLSVYWYQQSLDQGLQFLIQYYNGEERAKGNILERFSAQQFPDLHSELNLSSLELGDSALYFCASSAVGQTMNTEAFFGQGTRLTVV.

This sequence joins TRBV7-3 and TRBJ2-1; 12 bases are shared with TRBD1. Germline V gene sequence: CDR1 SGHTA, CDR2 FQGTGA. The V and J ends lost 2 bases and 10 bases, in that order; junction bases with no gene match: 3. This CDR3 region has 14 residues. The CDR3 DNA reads TGTGCCAGCAGCTTAGGGACAGGGGGCAAGGAGCAGTTCTTC. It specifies CASSLGTGGKEQFF.

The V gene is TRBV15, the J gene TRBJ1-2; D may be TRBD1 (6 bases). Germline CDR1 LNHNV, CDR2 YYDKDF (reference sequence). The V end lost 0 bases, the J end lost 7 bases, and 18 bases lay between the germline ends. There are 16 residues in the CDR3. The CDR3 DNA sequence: TGTGCCACCAGCAGAGATCGGTACAGGGCCAATCGTGGCTACACCTTC. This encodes CATSRDRYRANRGYTF. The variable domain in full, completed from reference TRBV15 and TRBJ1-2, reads DAMVIQNPRYQVTQFGKPVTLSCSQTLNHNVMYWYQQKSSQAPKLLFHYYDKDFNNEADTPDNFQSRRPNTSFCFLDIRSPGLGDTAMYLCATSRDRYRANRGYTFGSGTRLTVV.

As DNA, the CDR3 is TGTGCCAGCAGCTTAGGCCTAGCGGGAGGGAGGACCTCCTACAATGAGCAGTTCTTC. It translates to CASSLGLAGGRTSYNEQFF. The chain employs TRBV11-2 and TRBJ2-1; TRBD2 agrees at 12 bases. The CDR3 has 19 residues. V shed 1 base and J 0 bases; nucleotides not matched to a gene: 7. Germline values: CDR1 SGHAT, CDR2 FQNNGV.

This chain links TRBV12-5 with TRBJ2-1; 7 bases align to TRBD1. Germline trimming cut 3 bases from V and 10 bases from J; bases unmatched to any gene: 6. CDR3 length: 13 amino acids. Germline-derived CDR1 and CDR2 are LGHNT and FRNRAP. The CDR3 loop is CASGFGQVYEQFF. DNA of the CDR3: TGTGCTAGTGGTTTCGGACAGGTATACGAGCAGTTCTTC.

CDR3 sequence reads: CASSFSGRSDEQFF. CDR3 bases: TGTGCCAGCAGCTTTAGCGGGAGATCCGATGAGCAGTTCTTC. The chain has TRBV7-2 and TRBJ2-1; 9 bases are a match to TRBD2. CDR1 SGHTA and CDR2 FQGNSA come from the germline V gene. CDR3 length: 14 amino acids. Germline trimming cut 3 bases from V and 8 bases from J; bases unmatched to any gene: 5.

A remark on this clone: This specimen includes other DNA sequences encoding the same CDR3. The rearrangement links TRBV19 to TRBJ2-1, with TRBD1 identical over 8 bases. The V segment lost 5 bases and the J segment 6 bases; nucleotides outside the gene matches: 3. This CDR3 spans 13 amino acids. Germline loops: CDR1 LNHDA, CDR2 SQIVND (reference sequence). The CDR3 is CASSEQGGNEQFF. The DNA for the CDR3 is TGTGCCAGTAGTGAACAGGGGGGCAATGAGCAGTTCTTC.

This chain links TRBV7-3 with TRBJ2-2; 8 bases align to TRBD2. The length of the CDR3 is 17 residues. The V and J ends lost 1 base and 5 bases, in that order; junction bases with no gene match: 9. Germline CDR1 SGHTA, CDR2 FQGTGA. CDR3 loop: CASSLMGIAGTTGELFF. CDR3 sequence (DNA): TGTGCCAGCAGCTTAATGGGGATAGCGGGGACGACCGGGGAGCTGTTTTTT. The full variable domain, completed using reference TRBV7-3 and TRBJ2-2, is GAGVSQTPSNKVTEKGKYVELRCDPISGHTALYWYRQSLGQGPEFLIYFQGTGAADDSGLPNDRFFAVRPEGSVSTLKIQRTERGDSAVYLCASSLMGIAGTTGELFFGEGSRLTVL.

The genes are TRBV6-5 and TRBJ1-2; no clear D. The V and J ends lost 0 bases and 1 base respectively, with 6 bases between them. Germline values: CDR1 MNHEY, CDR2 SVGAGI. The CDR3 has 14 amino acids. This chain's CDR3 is CASSYSQVNYGYTF. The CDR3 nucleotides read TGTGCCAGCAGTTACTCTCAGGTTAACTATGGCTACACCTTC.